These T cell receptor beta chains were read from a single sample in a study of blood T cell repertoires in COVID-19. Profiling relied on immunoSEQ multiplex PCR, and the TCRdb table lists in-frame clones only, not all of them. Here the sample spans some 170,000 clones, more than 80% being singletons. Material: peripheral blood. The receptors come from a woman aged 55 to 70 with COVID-19, enrolled during active disease. The conserved cysteine and the conserved F or W are not part of the CDR3 here.

TRBJ2-2,TRBV18,ASSFGQANTGELF
TRBJ1-2,TRBV9,ASSVGLREDYGYT
TRBJ1-1,TRBV4-1,ASSQDPGQNTEAF
TRBJ1-2,TRBV3-1/TRBV3-2,ASSPTGEGYGYT
TRBJ1-5,TRBV30,AWTRQGLNQPQH
TRBJ1-2,TRBV5-5,ASTSGEGRNYGYT
TRBJ2-7,TRBV18,ASSPRTGPYEQY
TRBJ1-4,TRBV3-1/TRBV3-2,ASSRQGRATALF
TRBJ1-1,TRBV14,ASSPLGVAGTEAF
TRBJ2-7,TRBV7-2,ASSLDPGQGREQY
TRBJ1-5,TRBV28,ASSLYGQANQPQH
TRBJ2-7,TRBV7-2,ASSLGVAGGYEQY
TRBJ2-5,TRBV11-3,ASSLRVGLTQY
TRBJ1-2,TRBV6-5,ASSFLGGIRYT
TRBJ1-1,TRBV25-1,ASSWGQNTEAF
TRBJ1-2,TRBV4-3,ASSQDMGTGPGYGYT
TRBJ1-2,TRBV19,ASSISGDYGYT
TRBJ2-1,TRBV27,ASSLSGSPYNEQF
TRBJ2-1,TRBV12-3/TRBV12-4,ASRGTGDNEQF
TRBJ2-1,TRBV3-1/TRBV3-2,ASSQGPGNEQF
TRBJ2-1,TRBV27,ASSLAPWARLPHNEQF
TRBJ1-2,TRBV4-1,ASSQNPQGYYGYT
TRBJ1-2,TRBV3-1/TRBV3-2,ASSQGSGSFNYGYT
TRBJ1-4,TRBV4-1,ASSQDGQGNEKLF
TRBJ1-4,TRBV7-9,ASSSGTGRTNEKLF
TRBJ2-5,TRBV9,ASSATSDIETQY
TRBJ2-2,TRBV4-3,ASSPNRGRTGELF
TRBJ2-3,TRBV9,ASSVGYGTSGADTQY
TRBJ1-1,TRBV4-1,ASSQGQTGEAF
TRBJ1-2,TRBV7-3,ASSPGQEYGYT
TRBJ1-2,TRBV18,ASSPETGTGLYGYT
TRBJ1-5,TRBV5-6,ASSLSNRDQPQH
TRBJ2-1,TRBV3-1/TRBV3-2,ASSQVGGRAYNEQF
TRBJ1-1,TRBV14,ASSQDRRRQGTNTEAF
TRBJ1-6,TRBV2,ASSRDSTPLH
TRBJ2-1,TRBV7-2,ASSRERNNEQF
TRBJ1-2,TRBV7-2,ASSLPPGQLYGYT
TRBJ2-5,TRBV27,ASSLPGQVTQY
TRBJ2-1,TRBV4-2,ASSQVVRLENEQF
TRBJ2-5,TRBV10-2,ASSRAGATQETQY
TRBJ1-2,TRBV6-5,ASSRQGRGIGYT
TRBJ1-1,TRBV18,ASSPTHSRGTEAF
TRBJ2-5,TRBV9,ASSVGGGTLGTQY
TRBJ2-2,TRBV11-2,ASSQVGAANTGELF
TRBJ1-2,TRBV5-5,ASSLREADGYT